Given below is one T cell receptor beta chain in context. The repertoire was sequenced with immunoSEQ multiplex PCR; TCRdb's copy has only in-frame clones and lacks some. The sample shows about 490,000 clones, 70% to 80% of them seen only once. This entry comes from a study of shared clonotypes between healthy human individuals. Each donor was a Caucasian adult residing in Nashville, Tennessee. The CDR3 is 15 amino acids. Germline CDR1 reads SEHNR; CDR2 reads FQNEAQ (reference sequence). The ends were cut back, 4 bases at V and 2 bases at J, with 13 bases in the middle. This clonotype originated in a middle-aged woman in good health. Some clones in this sample may be carry-over from other donors' samples. The sequencing input was PBMCs. The gene calls are TRBV7-9 and TRBJ2-3; weak D call: TRBD2 (5 bases). CDR3 coding DNA: TGTGCCAGCAGCTCCCAATACGGACTCACAGATACGCAGTATTTT. This translates into CASSSQYGLTDTQYF.